Reported below is one TCR beta chain. The antigen remains unidentified. The germline V gene has CDR1 SQVTM and CDR2 ANQGSEA. The CDR3 covers 12 residues. Deletions cut 8 bases from V and 10 bases from J, with 18 bases between. Primers used in a second PCR of roughly 6 to 11 cycles were a sample-barcoded 5' primer and a J-beta primer mix. MiXCR, run by TCRdb on the 5' RACE reads, gives a single entry per CDR3 protein. The sample comprises hundreds of thousands of distinct CDR3 sequences, 49% of which are singletons, and about a third rests with the top ten. This sample is drawn from a study of blood T cells in healthy people across ages. Broader study findings: The CMV status of each donor remained undetermined, and this could have confounded shifts in expanded clonotypes.

The rearrangement links TRBV29-1 to TRBJ2-1, with D possibly being TRBD1 or TRBD2 (5 bases each). Sequencing was performed on blood. The TCR sequence derives from a woman aged 60-70 years in good health. DNA for the CDR3: TGCAGCTCCTGTACCGGGACGTTGGAGCAGTTCTTC. This translates into CSSCTGTLEQFF.